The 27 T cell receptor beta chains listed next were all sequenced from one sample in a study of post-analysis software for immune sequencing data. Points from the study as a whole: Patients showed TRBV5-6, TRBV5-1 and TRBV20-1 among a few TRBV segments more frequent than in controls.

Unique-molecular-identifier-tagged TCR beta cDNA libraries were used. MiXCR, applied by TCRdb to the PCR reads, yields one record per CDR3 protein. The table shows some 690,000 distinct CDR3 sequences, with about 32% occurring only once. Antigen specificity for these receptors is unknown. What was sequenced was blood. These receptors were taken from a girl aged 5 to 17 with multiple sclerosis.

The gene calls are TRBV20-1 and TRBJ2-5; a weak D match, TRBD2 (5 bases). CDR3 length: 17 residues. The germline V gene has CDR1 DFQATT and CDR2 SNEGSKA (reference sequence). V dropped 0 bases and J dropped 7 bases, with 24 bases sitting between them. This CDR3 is CSARDSYRAVGSGTQYF. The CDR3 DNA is TGCAGTGCTAGAGACTCTTACCGGGCCGTGGGGAGTGGGACCCAGTACTTC.

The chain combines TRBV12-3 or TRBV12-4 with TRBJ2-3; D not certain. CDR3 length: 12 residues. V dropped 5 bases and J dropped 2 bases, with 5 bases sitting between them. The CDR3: CASSVTTDTQYF. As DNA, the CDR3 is TGTGCCAGCAGTGTGACCACAGATACGCAGTATTTT.

The CDR3 is CASSVGSEQYF. Here the CDR3 DNA reads TGTGCCAGCAGTGTCGGGAGCGAGCAGTACTTC. This rearrangement joins TRBV2 to TRBJ2-7; a weak D match, TRBD2 (6 bases). V gave up 4 bases and J gave up 6 bases, with 7 bases separating them. Germline assignment: CDR1 SNHLY and CDR2 FYNNEI. This CDR3 contains 11 residues.

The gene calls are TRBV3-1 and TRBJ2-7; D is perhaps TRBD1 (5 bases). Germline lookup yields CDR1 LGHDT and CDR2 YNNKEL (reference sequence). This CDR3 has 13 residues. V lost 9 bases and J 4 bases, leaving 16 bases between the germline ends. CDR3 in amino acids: CARTPMTEYEQYF. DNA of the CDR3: TGTGCCAGAACCCCGATGACAGAGTACGAGCAGTACTTC.

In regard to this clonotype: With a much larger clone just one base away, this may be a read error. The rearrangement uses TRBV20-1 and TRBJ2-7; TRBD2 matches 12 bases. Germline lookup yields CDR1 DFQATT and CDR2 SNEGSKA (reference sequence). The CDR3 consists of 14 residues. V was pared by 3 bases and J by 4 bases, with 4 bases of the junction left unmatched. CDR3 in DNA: TGCAGTGCTAGCCCGACTAGCGGGAGATACGAGCAGTACTTC. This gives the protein CSASPTSGRYEQYF.

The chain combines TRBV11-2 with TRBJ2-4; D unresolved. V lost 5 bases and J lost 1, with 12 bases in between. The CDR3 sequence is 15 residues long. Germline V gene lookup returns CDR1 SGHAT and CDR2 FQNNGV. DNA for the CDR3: TGTGCCAGCAGCCTTATCGGTCGGGCCAAAAACATTCAGTACTTC. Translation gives CASSLIGRAKNIQYF.

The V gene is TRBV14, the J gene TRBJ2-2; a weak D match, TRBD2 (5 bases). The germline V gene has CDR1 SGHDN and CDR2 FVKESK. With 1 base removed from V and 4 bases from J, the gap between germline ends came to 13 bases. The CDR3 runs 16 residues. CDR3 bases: TGTGCCAGCAGCCAAGTCCCGGGGAAAAGCACCGGGGAGCTGTTTTTT. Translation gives CASSQVPGKSTGELFF.

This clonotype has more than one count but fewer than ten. The CDR3 here is CSARERVPNYGYTF. In DNA, the CDR3 is TGCAGTGCTAGAGAGAGGGTTCCTAACTATGGCTACACCTTC. J is TRBJ1-2 and V is TRBV20-1; D is unclear. This CDR3 is built from 14 residues. CDR1 DFQATT and CDR2 SNEGSKA come from the germline V gene (reference sequence). V lost 0 bases and J lost 0, with 8 bases in between.

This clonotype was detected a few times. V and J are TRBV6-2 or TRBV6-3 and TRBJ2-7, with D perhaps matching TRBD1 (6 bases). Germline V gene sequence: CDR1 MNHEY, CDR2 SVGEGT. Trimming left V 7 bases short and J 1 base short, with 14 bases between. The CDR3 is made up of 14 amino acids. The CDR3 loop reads CASTPGGRSYEQYF. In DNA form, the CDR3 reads TGTGCCAGCACCCCTGGGGGCCGTTCCTACGAGCAGTACTTC.

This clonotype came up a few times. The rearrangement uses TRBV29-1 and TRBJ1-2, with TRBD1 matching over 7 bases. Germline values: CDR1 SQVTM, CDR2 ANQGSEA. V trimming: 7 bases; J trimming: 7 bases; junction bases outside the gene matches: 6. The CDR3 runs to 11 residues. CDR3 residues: CSATTGLGYTF. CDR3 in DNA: TGCAGCGCAACGACAGGGCTTGGCTACACCTTC.

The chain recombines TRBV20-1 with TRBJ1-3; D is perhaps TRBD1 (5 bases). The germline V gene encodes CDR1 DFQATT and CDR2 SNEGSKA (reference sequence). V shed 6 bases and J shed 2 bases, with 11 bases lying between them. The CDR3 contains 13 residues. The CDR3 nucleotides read TGCAGTGCGTGGGGGGGTCCTGGAAACACCATATATTTT. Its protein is CSAWGGPGNTIYF.

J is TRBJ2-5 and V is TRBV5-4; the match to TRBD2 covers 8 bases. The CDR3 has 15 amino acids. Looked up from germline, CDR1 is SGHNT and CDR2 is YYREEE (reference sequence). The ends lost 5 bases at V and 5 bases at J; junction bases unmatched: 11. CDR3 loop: CASRTPGGAYETQYF. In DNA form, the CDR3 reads TGTGCCAGCAGGACCCCCGGGGGGGCATACGAGACCCAGTACTTC.

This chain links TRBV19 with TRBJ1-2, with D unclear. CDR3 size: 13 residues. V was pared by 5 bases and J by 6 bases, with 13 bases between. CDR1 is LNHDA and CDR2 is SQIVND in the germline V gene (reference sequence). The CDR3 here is CASSHRPNNGYTF. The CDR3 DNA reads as TGTGCCAGTAGTCATCGGCCTAATAATGGCTACACCTTC.

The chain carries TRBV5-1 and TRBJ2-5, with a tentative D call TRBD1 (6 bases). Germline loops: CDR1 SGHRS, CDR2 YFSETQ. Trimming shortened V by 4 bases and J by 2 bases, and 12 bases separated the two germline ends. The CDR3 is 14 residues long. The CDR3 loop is CASSQQGMQETQYF. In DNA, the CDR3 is TGCGCCAGCAGCCAGCAGGGGATGCAAGAGACCCAGTACTTC.

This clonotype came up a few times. The CDR3 is CSARVRAPPYQETQYF. CDR3 nucleotide sequence: TGCAGTGCTAGAGTCAGGGCCCCTCCGTACCAAGAGACCCAGTACTTC. V gene TRBV20-1 combines with J gene TRBJ2-5, with a weak D call TRBD1 (5 bases). V lost 1 base to trimming and J lost 0 bases, with 15 bases between them. Germline assignment: CDR1 DFQATT and CDR2 SNEGSKA (reference sequence). The CDR3 totals 16 residues.

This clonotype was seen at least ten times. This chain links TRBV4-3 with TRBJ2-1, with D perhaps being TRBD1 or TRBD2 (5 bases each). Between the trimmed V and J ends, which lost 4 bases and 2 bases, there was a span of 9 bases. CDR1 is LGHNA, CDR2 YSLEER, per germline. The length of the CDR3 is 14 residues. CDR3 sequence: CASSPGTTYNEQFF. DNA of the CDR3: TGCGCCAGCAGCCCGGGGACCACCTACAATGAGCAGTTCTTC.

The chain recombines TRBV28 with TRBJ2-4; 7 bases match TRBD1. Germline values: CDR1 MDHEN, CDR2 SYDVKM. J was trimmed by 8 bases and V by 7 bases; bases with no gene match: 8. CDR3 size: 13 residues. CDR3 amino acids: CASNRGSVDIQYF. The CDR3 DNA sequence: TGTGCCAGCAACAGGGGATCAGTGGACATTCAGTACTTC.

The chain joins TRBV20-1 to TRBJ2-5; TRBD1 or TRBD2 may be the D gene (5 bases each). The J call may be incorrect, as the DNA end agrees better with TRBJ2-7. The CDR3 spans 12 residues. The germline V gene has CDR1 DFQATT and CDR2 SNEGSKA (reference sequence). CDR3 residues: CSAWDGIYEQYF. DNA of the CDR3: TGCAGTGCCTGGGACGGGATCTACGAGCAGTACTTC.

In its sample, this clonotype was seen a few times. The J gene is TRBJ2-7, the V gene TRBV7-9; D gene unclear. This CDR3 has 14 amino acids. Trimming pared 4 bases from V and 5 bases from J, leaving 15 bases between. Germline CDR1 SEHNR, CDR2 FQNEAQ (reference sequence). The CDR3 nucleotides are TGTGCCAGCAGCTCCTCATCGGGCCCCCACGAGCAGTACTTC. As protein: CASSSSSGPHEQYF.

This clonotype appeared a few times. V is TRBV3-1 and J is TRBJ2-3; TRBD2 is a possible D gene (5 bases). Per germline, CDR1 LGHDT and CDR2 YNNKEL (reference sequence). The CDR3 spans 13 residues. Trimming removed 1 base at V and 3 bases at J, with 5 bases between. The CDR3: CASSQGRTDTQYF. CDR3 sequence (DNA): TGTGCCAGCAGCCAAGGGAGGACAGATACGCAGTATTTT.

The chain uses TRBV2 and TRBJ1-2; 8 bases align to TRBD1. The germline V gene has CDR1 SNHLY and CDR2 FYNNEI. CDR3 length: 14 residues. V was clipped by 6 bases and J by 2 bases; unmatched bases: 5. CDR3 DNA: TGTGCCAGCAGGGATGCAGGGGGCAACTATGGCTACACCTTC. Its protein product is CASRDAGGNYGYTF.

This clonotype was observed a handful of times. In nucleotides, the CDR3 is TGTGCCAGCAGTTATACAGCGCCAAGGATCACAGATACGCAGTATTTT. This codes for CASSYTAPRITDTQYF. V is TRBV6-5 and J is TRBJ2-3; D remains ambiguous. This CDR3 comprises 16 residues. Germline CDR1 MNHEY, CDR2 SVGAGI. Trimming took 3 bases from V and 2 from J, leaving 15 bases between them.

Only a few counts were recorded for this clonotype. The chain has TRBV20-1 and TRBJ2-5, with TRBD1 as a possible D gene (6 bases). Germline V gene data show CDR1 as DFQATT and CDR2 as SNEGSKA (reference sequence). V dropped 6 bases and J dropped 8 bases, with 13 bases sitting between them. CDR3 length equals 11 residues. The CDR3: CSARDMRTQYF. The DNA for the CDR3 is TGCAGTGCCAGGGACATGCGAACCCAGTACTTC.

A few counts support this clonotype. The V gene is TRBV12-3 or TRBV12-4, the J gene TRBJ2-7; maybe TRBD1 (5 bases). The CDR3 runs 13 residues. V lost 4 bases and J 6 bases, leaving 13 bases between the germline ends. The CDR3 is CASSSLQDGEQYF. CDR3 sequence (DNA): TGTGCCAGCAGTTCTTTACAGGATGGCGAGCAGTACTTC.

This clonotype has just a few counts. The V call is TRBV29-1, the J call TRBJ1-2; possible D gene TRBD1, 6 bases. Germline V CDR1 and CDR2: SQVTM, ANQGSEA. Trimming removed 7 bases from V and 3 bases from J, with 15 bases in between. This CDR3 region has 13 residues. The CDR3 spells CSASAGADYGYTF. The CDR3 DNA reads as TGCAGCGCCAGCGCGGGGGCGGACTATGGCTACACCTTC. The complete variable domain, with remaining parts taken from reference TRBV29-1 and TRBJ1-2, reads SAVISQKPSRDICQRGTSLTIQCQVDSQVTMMFWYRQQPGQSLTLIATANQGSEATYESGFVIDKFPISRPNLTFSTLTVSNMSPEDSSIYLCSASAGADYGYTFGSGTRLTVV.

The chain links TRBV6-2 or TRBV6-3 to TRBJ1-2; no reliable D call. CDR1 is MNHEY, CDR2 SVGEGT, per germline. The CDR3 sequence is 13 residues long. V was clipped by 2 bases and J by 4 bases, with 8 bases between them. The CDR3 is CASSYIDGYGYTF. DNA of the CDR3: TGTGCCAGCAGTTACATCGACGGCTATGGCTACACCTTC.

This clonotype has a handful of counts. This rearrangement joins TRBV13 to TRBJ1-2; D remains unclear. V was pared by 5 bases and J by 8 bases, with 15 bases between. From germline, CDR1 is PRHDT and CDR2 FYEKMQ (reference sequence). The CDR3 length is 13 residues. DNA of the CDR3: TGTGCCAGCAGCCCAATCGCCTCGGCGGGCTACACCTTC. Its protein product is CASSPIASAGYTF.